The 27 T cell receptor beta chains reported below all come from one sample, sequenced in a study of blood T cell repertoires in COVID-19. Assay used: immunoSEQ multiplex PCR; TCRdb lists only in-frame clones, some missing. The repertoire holds hundreds of thousands of clones, 75% to 90% seen once, with 8% to 10% in the top ten. The sample was PBMCs or T cells enriched from blood (not recorded which). These receptor sequences come from a woman between 40 and 50 years old who had recovered from COVID-19.

V usage is TRBV29-1 and J usage is TRBJ1-1; 10 bases map to TRBD1. CDR1 and CDR2 (germline): SQVTM, ANQGSEA. This CDR3 comprises 14 residues. J was trimmed by 4 bases and V by 5 bases; bases with no gene match: 7. The chain's CDR3 is CSVRQRDRGTEAFF. The DNA for the CDR3 is TGCAGCGTTCGTCAACGGGACAGGGGCACTGAAGCTTTCTTT.

The chain uses TRBV10-3 and TRBJ2-1, with no clear D. The germline V gene encodes CDR1 ENHRY and CDR2 SYGVKD. The V gene lost 3 bases and the J gene lost 7 bases, with 7 bases spanning the gap. This CDR3 has 12 residues. For the CDR3, the DNA is TGTGCCATCAGTGAACAACCGAATGAGCAGTTCTTC. This sequence encodes CAISEQPNEQFF.

The chain employs TRBV5-1 and TRBJ2-3; D call uncertain. The CDR3 totals 12 residues. Looked up from germline, CDR1 is SGHRS and CDR2 is YFSETQ. V lost 7 bases and J 2 bases, leaving 8 bases between the germline ends. The CDR3 protein is CASSVNTDTQYF. The DNA for the CDR3 is TGCGCCAGCTCGGTGAACACAGATACGCAGTATTTT.

The chain employs TRBV2 and TRBJ2-2, with D tentatively TRBD2 (6 bases). The CDR3 totals 14 residues. The germline V and J ends were trimmed by 2 bases and 4 bases, with 8 bases remaining between them. CDR1 and CDR2 (germline): SNHLY, FYNNEI. CDR3 amino acids: CASSELGGTGELFF. CDR3 nucleotide sequence: TGTGCCAGCAGTGAACTGGGGGGCACCGGGGAGCTGTTTTTT.

The chain is built from TRBV10-3 and TRBJ2-3, with 9 positions matching TRBD2. J lost 1 base, V lost 2 bases, and 1 base had no gene match. The germline V gene encodes CDR1 ENHRY and CDR2 SYGVKD. The CDR3 sequence is 15 residues long. This CDR3 is CAISEVAGGTDTQYF. The CDR3 region has the DNA TGTGCCATCAGTGAGGTAGCGGGGGGCACAGATACGCAGTATTTT.

The V call is TRBV27, the J call TRBJ1-5; D remains ambiguous. The CDR3 covers 16 residues. The germline gives CDR1 MNHEY, CDR2 SMNVEV (reference sequence). The V and J ends lost 1 base and 9 bases respectively, with 19 bases between them. The chain's CDR3 is CASSLLSPEGLRPQHF. The CDR3 nucleotides are TGTGCCAGCAGTTTATTATCCCCGGAGGGTCTACGGCCCCAGCATTTT.

To note about this clone: An end of the junction does not agree with germline; a read error may underlie this. For the CDR3, the DNA is TGTGCTAGCAGCCCCGGACTAGCGGTGAACACCGGGGAGCTGTTTTTT. It yields the protein CASSPGLAVNTGELFF. V gene TRBV7-6 combines with J gene TRBJ2-2, with 10 bases lining up with TRBD2. The V gene's germline CDR1 is SGHVS and CDR2 FNYEAQ. The length of the CDR3 is 16 residues.

The rearrangement joins TRBV10-2 to TRBJ1-4; 9 nucleotides align to TRBD1. After removal of 6 bases from V and 2 bases from J, the junction contained 10 bases not matched to a gene. CDR1 and CDR2 (germline): WSHSY, SAAADI. The length of the CDR3 is 17 residues. CDR3 DNA sequence: TGCGCCAGCAGAGCCCGACAGGGGGTCGGGACTAATGAAAAACTGTTTTTT. As protein: CASRARQGVGTNEKLFF.

For this clone: This specimen includes other DNA sequences encoding the same CDR3. V is TRBV9 and J is TRBJ1-1; perhaps TRBD1 as D (6 bases). The CDR3 contains 14 residues. Germline values: CDR1 SGDLS, CDR2 YYNGEE. The germline V and J ends were trimmed by 4 bases and 2 bases, with 12 bases remaining between them. CDR3: CASSTGTPNTEAFF. The CDR3 DNA follows: TGTGCCAGCAGCACCGGGACACCAAACACTGAAGCTTTCTTT.

The chain links TRBV2 to TRBJ1-5, with TRBD1 as a possible D gene (6 bases). Trimming left V 3 bases short and J 0 bases short, with 6 bases between. Looked up from germline, CDR1 is SNHLY and CDR2 is FYNNEI. The CDR3 is 14 residues long. CDR3 sequence reads: CASSDRGSNQPQHF. As DNA, the CDR3 is TGTGCCAGCAGTGACAGGGGTAGCAATCAGCCCCAGCATTTT.

The rearrangement joins TRBV19 to TRBJ1-6, with 7 bases aligning to TRBD1. The CDR3 is 16 residues long. Germline trimming cut 6 bases from V and 7 bases from J; bases unmatched to any gene: 12. CDR1 and CDR2 from the germline V gene are LNHDA and SQIVND (reference sequence). CDR3 nucleotides: TGTGCCAGTAGCCCCTTCCCGGGACAGAGGAATTCACCCCTCCACTTT. Translated, it gives CASSPFPGQRNSPLHF.

This sequence joins TRBV18 and TRBJ1-1, with D possibly TRBD1 on 6 matching bases. The V end lost 6 bases, the J end lost 0 bases, and 20 bases lay between the germline ends. CDR3 size: 17 residues. The germline V gene encodes CDR1 KGHSH and CDR2 LQKENI. The CDR3 sequence: CASSRGAGTLLNTEAFF. CDR3 in DNA: TGTGCCAGCTCCCGGGGGGCAGGAACCCTACTGAACACTGAAGCTTTCTTT.

CDR3 amino acids: CASSTPPAGARDTIYF. The CDR3 DNA follows: TGCGCCAGCAGTACCCCTCCGGCAGGGGCCAGAGACACCATATATTTT. The chain links TRBV10-2 to TRBJ1-3, with a weak D call TRBD1 (6 bases). The CDR3 is 16 residues long. Trimming left V 5 bases short and J 8 bases short, with 22 bases between. The germline gives CDR1 WSHSY, CDR2 SAAADI.

This chain links TRBV5-6 with TRBJ2-5; weak D call: TRBD1 (6 bases). The CDR3 runs to 14 residues. Trimming shortened V by 1 base and J by 4 bases, and 11 bases separated the two germline ends. Germline values: CDR1 SGHDT, CDR2 YYEEEE. Written as DNA, the CDR3 is TGTGCCAGCAGCTTGTCTCGCAGGGGAGAGACCCAGTACTTC. As protein: CASSLSRRGETQYF.

J is TRBJ2-5 and V is TRBV27; 9 nucleotides match TRBD2. The CDR3 length is 17 residues. V gave up 6 bases and J gave up 5 bases; unmatched junction bases: 16. Germline CDR1 MNHEY, CDR2 SMNVEV (reference sequence). CDR3 sequence reads: CASRGLGVAGVLETQYF. The CDR3 DNA sequence: TGTGCCAGCAGAGGGTTAGGAGTAGCGGGGGTTTTGGAGACCCAGTACTTC.

This sequence joins TRBV19 and TRBJ2-2; D gene ambiguous. V dropped 2 bases and J dropped 6 bases, with 7 bases sitting between them. CDR1 LNHDA and CDR2 SQIVND come from the germline V gene (reference sequence). This CDR3 region has 13 residues. CDR3 protein: CASSITRAGELFF. The CDR3 DNA reads TGTGCCAGTAGTATAACTCGTGCCGGGGAGCTGTTTTTT.

The V call is TRBV13, the J call TRBJ2-1, with 12 bases that match TRBD2. Trimming cost V 5 bases and J 8 bases; bases outside gene matches: 25. The CDR3 consists of 21 residues. In germline, CDR1 is PRHDT, CDR2 FYEKMQ (reference sequence). In nucleotides, the CDR3 is TGTGCCAGCAGCGGACCGACGATCTCACCTAGCGGGAGGGCCCAAAGCCATGAGCAGTTCTTC. This sequence encodes CASSGPTISPSGRAQSHEQFF.

This chain uses TRBV19 with TRBJ1-4; TRBD1 agrees at 8 bases. CDR3 size: 16 residues. The germline gives CDR1 LNHDA, CDR2 SQIVND (reference sequence). Trimming cost V 3 bases and J 8 bases; bases outside gene matches: 11. CDR3 loop: CASSIPGRGLDEKLFF. CDR3 nucleotide sequence: TGTGCCAGTAGTATCCCGGGCAGGGGGCTGGACGAAAAACTGTTTTTT.

V is TRBV7-8 and J is TRBJ2-3; 9 bases align to TRBD2. Germline-derived CDR1 and CDR2 are SGHVS and FQNEAQ. The CDR3 is made up of 17 amino acids. The ends lost 3 bases at V and 0 bases at J; junction bases unmatched: 7. CDR3 sequence: CASSFGGRATSTDTQYF. CDR3 DNA: TGTGCCAGCAGCTTTGGCGGGAGGGCCACCAGCACAGATACGCAGTATTTT.

This clone has just a few counts. The V call is TRBV2, the J call TRBJ2-2, with a tentative D call TRBD2 (6 bases). Germline V CDR1 and CDR2: SNHLY, FYNNEI. V lost 2 bases and J 1 base, leaving 8 bases between the germline ends. The CDR3 sequence is 15 residues long. DNA for the CDR3: TGTGCCAGCAGTGAATTGCGGGGGAACACCGGGGAGCTGTTTTTT. Its protein is CASSELRGNTGELFF.

The chain couples TRBV5-6 to TRBJ1-6; perhaps TRBD1 as D (5 bases). Trimming took off 3 bases at V and 0 bases at J, with 16 bases between the two ends. The germline gives CDR1 SGHDT, CDR2 YYEEEE. The CDR3 spans 18 residues. The DNA of the CDR3 is TGTGCCAGCAGCTCTAGAACGACCGGGGGCTCCTATAATTCACCCCTCCACTTT. It specifies CASSSRTTGGSYNSPLHF.

V usage is TRBV29-1 and J usage is TRBJ1-2, with TRBD1 identical over 8 bases. V trimming: 1 base; J trimming: 5 bases; junction bases outside the gene matches: 9. CDR1 and CDR2 from the germline V gene are SQVTM and ANQGSEA. The length of the CDR3 is 15 residues. Here the CDR3 DNA reads TGCAGCGTTGAAGCAATAGGACAGGGACTATATGGCTACACCTTC. This encodes CSVEAIGQGLYGYTF.

This chain joins TRBV7-6 and TRBJ2-1; tentative D call: TRBD2 (6 bases). Per the germline V gene, CDR1 is SGHVS and CDR2 is FNYEAQ. V was pared by 8 bases and J by 0 bases, with 11 bases between. This CDR3 has 14 amino acids. CDR3 region: CASSRGSSYNEQFF. CDR3 DNA: TGTGCCAGCTCTCGGGGGAGCTCCTACAATGAGCAGTTCTTC.

The rearrangement uses TRBV5-4 and TRBJ2-7; 8 bases are shared with TRBD1. The V segment lost 4 bases and the J segment 3 bases; nucleotides outside the gene matches: 6. The CDR3 is 14 residues long. The germline V gene has CDR1 SGHNT and CDR2 YYREEE (reference sequence). DNA of the CDR3: TGTGCCAGCAGCCAGGACAGGGTCGGCTACGAGCAGTACTTC. Translating gives CASSQDRVGYEQYF.

This sequence joins TRBV9 and TRBJ2-1, with TRBD1 as a possible D gene (6 bases). CDR1 SGDLS and CDR2 YYNGEE come from the germline V gene. V was trimmed by 1 base and J by 0 bases, leaving 17 bases between them. There are 18 residues in the CDR3. The CDR3 DNA is TGTGCCAGCAGCGTACTCCCTGGGGGCGGGTCCTCCTACAATGAGCAGTTCTTC. This gives the protein CASSVLPGGGSSYNEQFF.

In this sample, this clone turned up once. This chain joins TRBV10-3 and TRBJ1-1; D gene unclear. Germline CDR1 reads ENHRY; CDR2 reads SYGVKD. This CDR3 has 13 residues. The V gene lost 10 bases and the J gene lost 1 base, with 13 bases spanning the gap. The CDR3 nucleotides are TGTGCCACTCGGAGGCCCGGGAACACTGAAGCTTTCTTT. Amino acid sequence: CATRRPGNTEAFF.

The gene calls are TRBV11-2 and TRBJ2-7, with 9 bases that match TRBD1. Unmatched junction bases numbered 9, after V lost 5 bases and J lost 7 bases. This CDR3 spans 14 amino acids. Germline V gene lookup returns CDR1 SGHAT and CDR2 FQNNGV. The CDR3 DNA is TGTGCCAGCAGCCTCCGGACAGGGGCTAAGGAGCAGTACTTC. Protein product: CASSLRTGAKEQYF.